This T cell receptor (beta chain) was profiled in a study of blood T cell repertoires in COVID-19. As for the study in general: COVID-19 samples from acute and convalescent phases originated in the United States, Italy and Spain.

Participants' own reports of clinical history determined their cohort assignment. Cohort 3 recovered donors had two negative PCRs, clearance, or symptom resolution. This clone occurred once. Germline CDR1 and CDR2: LNHDA and SQIVND (reference sequence). The CDR3 has 15 amino acids. V was trimmed by 3 bases and J by 0 bases, leaving 9 bases between them. Assay: immunoSEQ multiplex PCR; the TCRdb copy retains only in-frame clones and omits some. The data contain hundreds of thousands of clones, 70% to 90% of them seen just once; the ten biggest clones take up over 2%. The chain employs TRBV19 and TRBJ1-5; tentative D call: TRBD1 (5 bases). The source is a man between 25 and 39 years old who had recovered from COVID-19. The sample was PBMCs or T cells enriched from blood (not recorded which). As DNA, the CDR3 is TGTGCCAGTAGTATCCGGACAAGTAGCAATCAGCCCCAGCATTTT. Protein: CASSIRTSSNQPQHF.